This is a list of T cell receptor beta chains from one sample in a study of shared clonotypes between healthy human individuals. Assay used: immunoSEQ multiplex PCR; TCRdb lists only in-frame clones, some missing. Of about 1.5 million clones in the sample, 96% were seen once. The sequenced sample consisted of naive CD4+ T cells sorted from blood. These receptors were obtained from a man aged 30-40 years in good health. Both conserved end residues are part of each CDR3. Fields, in order: D gene, clone size, V gene, J gene, CDR3 protein, CDR3 DNA. The D gene is left open where the match is weak. Some rows have no size entry. The others give once, few or many, or a class for an expanded clone.

D gene: NA
clone size: NA
V gene: TRBV5-1
J gene: TRBJ2-5
CDR3 protein: CASSLTLTGTQYF
CDR3 DNA: TGCGCCAGCAGCTTGACTTTGACCGGGACCCAGTACTTC

D gene: TRBD2
clone size: NA
V gene: TRBV5-1
J gene: TRBJ2-3
CDR3 protein: CASSEGTSGRAWPQYF
CDR3 DNA: TGCGCCAGCAGCGAGGGGACTAGCGGGAGGGCCTGGCCGCAGTATTTT

D gene: NA
clone size: NA
V gene: TRBV6-6
J gene: TRBJ2-2
CDR3 protein: CAARTGELFF
CDR3 DNA: TGTGCCGCCCGCACCGGGGAGCTGTTTTTT

D gene: TRBD1
clone size: NA
V gene: TRBV2
J gene: TRBJ1-3
CDR3 protein: CASTRDRGNTIYF
CDR3 DNA: TGTGCCAGCACCCGGGACAGGGGAAACACCATATATTTT

D gene: NA
clone size: NA
V gene: TRBV7-3
J gene: TRBJ1-1
CDR3 protein: CASSFLDGGEAFF
CDR3 DNA: TGTGCCAGCAGCTTCCTGGATGGGGGTGAAGCTTTCTTT

D gene: TRBD2
clone size: once
V gene: TRBV5-5
J gene: TRBJ2-3
CDR3 protein: CASSRPGLADTDTQYF
CDR3 DNA: TGTGCCAGCAGTCGACCGGGACTAGCGGACACAGATACGCAGTATTTT

D gene: NA
clone size: NA
V gene: TRBV11-3
J gene: TRBJ2-3
CDR3 protein: CASSPSHDTQYF
CDR3 DNA: TGTGCCAGCAGCCCATCCCACGATACGCAGTATTTT

D gene: TRBD1
clone size: NA
V gene: TRBV7-9
J gene: TRBJ2-2
CDR3 protein: CASSFRTGQGITGELFF
CDR3 DNA: TGTGCCAGCAGCTTCCGGACGGGACAGGGGATTACCGGGGAGCTGTTTTTT

D gene: TRBD1
clone size: NA
V gene: TRBV19
J gene: TRBJ2-7
CDR3 protein: CASSARTGYSYEQYF
CDR3 DNA: TGTGCCAGTAGTGCTCGGACAGGCTACTCCTACGAGCAGTACTTC

D gene: TRBD2
clone size: NA
V gene: TRBV2
J gene: TRBJ2-7
CDR3 protein: CASSALHTSGSSYEQYF
CDR3 DNA: TGTGCCAGCAGTGCTCTCCATACTAGCGGGAGTTCCTACGAGCAGTACTTC

D gene: NA
clone size: NA
V gene: TRBV7-9
J gene: TRBJ2-1
CDR3 protein: CASSYNEQFF
CDR3 DNA: TGTGCCAGCAGCTACAATGAGCAGTTCTTC

D gene: NA
clone size: NA
V gene: TRBV19
J gene: TRBJ2-5
CDR3 protein: CASSAPRDGGVTQYF
CDR3 DNA: TGTGCCAGTAGTGCCCCTCGGGATGGAGGGGTGACCCAGTACTTC

D gene: NA
clone size: NA
V gene: TRBV7-9
J gene: TRBJ2-6
CDR3 protein: CASLRSRANVLTF
CDR3 DNA: TGTGCCAGCTTACGATCCCGGGCCAACGTCCTGACTTTC

D gene: NA
clone size: NA
V gene: TRBV15
J gene: TRBJ1-1
CDR3 protein: CATSRPDPVLTEAFF
CDR3 DNA: TGTGCCACCAGCAGACCGGACCCCGTATTGACTGAAGCTTTCTTT

D gene: TRBD1
clone size: NA
V gene: TRBV10-3
J gene: TRBJ1-2
CDR3 protein: CAISDPRTGTNYGYTF
CDR3 DNA: TGTGCCATCAGTGATCCTAGGACAGGAACTAACTATGGCTACACCTTC

D gene: NA
clone size: NA
V gene: TRBV18
J gene: TRBJ2-6
CDR3 protein: CASSTPNGANVLTF
CDR3 DNA: TGTGCCAGCTCAACACCCAATGGGGCCAACGTCCTGACTTTC

D gene: NA
clone size: NA
V gene: TRBV5-1
J gene: TRBJ1-2
CDR3 protein: CASSAGTTHGYTF
CDR3 DNA: TGCGCCAGCAGCGCCGGGACAACCCATGGCTACACCTTC

D gene: NA
clone size: NA
V gene: TRBV4-3
J gene: TRBJ1-2
CDR3 protein: CASSQAPNSNYGYTF
CDR3 DNA: TGCGCCAGCAGCCAAGCTCCGAACTCTAACTATGGCTACACCTTC

D gene: NA
clone size: NA
V gene: TRBV2
J gene: TRBJ2-3
CDR3 protein: CASRAGFPTGQNSNTDTQYF
CDR3 DNA: TGTGCCAGCCGAGCGGGGTTTCCGACAGGCCAAAATTCAAACACAGATACGCAGTATTTT

D gene: NA
clone size: NA
V gene: TRBV11-2
J gene: TRBJ2-5
CDR3 protein: CASSPRTVQETQYF
CDR3 DNA: TGTGCCAGCAGTCCAAGGACCGTTCAAGAGACCCAGTACTTC

D gene: NA
clone size: NA
V gene: TRBV7-2
J gene: TRBJ2-1
CDR3 protein: CASSFRLAVDEQFF
CDR3 DNA: TGTGCCAGCAGCTTCCGTTTAGCTGTCGATGAGCAGTTCTTC

D gene: NA
clone size: NA
V gene: TRBV18
J gene: TRBJ1-1
CDR3 protein: CASSPPAGRNTEAFF
CDR3 DNA: TGTGCCAGCTCACCACCGGCAGGGAGGAACACTGAAGCTTTCTTT

D gene: NA
clone size: once
V gene: TRBV18
J gene: TRBJ2-7
CDR3 protein: CASSPPGTPAGHEQYF
CDR3 DNA: TGTGCCAGCTCACCACCTGGGACACCCGCAGGGCACGAGCAGTACTTC

D gene: TRBD2
clone size: NA
V gene: TRBV4-1
J gene: TRBJ2-1
CDR3 protein: CASSQEKRSSGSSRSYNEQFF
CDR3 DNA: TGCGCCAGCAGCCAAGAAAAGAGATCTAGCGGGAGTAGTCGGTCCTACAATGAGCAGTTCTTC

D gene: TRBD1
clone size: NA
V gene: TRBV5-4
J gene: TRBJ1-1
CDR3 protein: CASSSALGQGPTGAFF
CDR3 DNA: TGTGCCAGCAGCTCCGCTCTAGGACAGGGCCCGACTGGAGCTTTCTTT

D gene: NA
clone size: NA
V gene: TRBV2
J gene: TRBJ2-7
CDR3 protein: CASSEGSGPYEQYF
CDR3 DNA: TGTGCCAGCAGTGAGGGTAGCGGACCTTACGAGCAGTACTTC

D gene: NA
clone size: NA
V gene: TRBV18
J gene: TRBJ1-1
CDR3 protein: CASSPLTAGNTEAFF
CDR3 DNA: TGTGCCAGCTCACCACTGACAGCGGGAAACACTGAAGCTTTCTTT

D gene: NA
clone size: NA
V gene: TRBV27
J gene: TRBJ2-1
CDR3 protein: CASRIGVGNEQFF
CDR3 DNA: TGTGCCAGCAGAATAGGAGTCGGGAATGAGCAGTTCTTC

D gene: NA
clone size: NA
V gene: TRBV14
J gene: TRBJ2-2
CDR3 protein: CASSQDHWTGELFF
CDR3 DNA: TGTGCCAGCAGCCAAGACCACTGGACCGGGGAGCTGTTTTTT

D gene: TRBD1
clone size: NA
V gene: TRBV28
J gene: TRBJ2-3
CDR3 protein: CASRLTGNLDTQYF
CDR3 DNA: TGTGCCAGCAGACTGACAGGGAATCTTGATACGCAGTATTTT

D gene: NA
clone size: NA
V gene: TRBV30
J gene: TRBJ1-2
CDR3 protein: CAWSERRVANYGYTF
CDR3 DNA: TGTGCCTGGAGCGAGAGACGGGTAGCTAACTATGGCTACACCTTC

D gene: NA
clone size: NA
V gene: TRBV5-1
J gene: TRBJ1-4
CDR3 protein: CASSLEPHTGEKLFF
CDR3 DNA: TGCGCCAGCAGCTTGGAGCCCCATACCGGTGAAAAACTGTTTTTT

D gene: TRBD1
clone size: once
V gene: TRBV5-5
J gene: TRBJ2-2
CDR3 protein: CASSSKKTGGTGELFF
CDR3 DNA: TGTGCCAGCAGCAGCAAAAAGACAGGGGGCACCGGGGAGCTGTTTTTT

D gene: NA
clone size: NA
V gene: TRBV10-2
J gene: TRBJ2-7
CDR3 protein: CAARDSSYEQYF
CDR3 DNA: TGCGCCGCACGGGACTCCTCCTACGAGCAGTACTTC

D gene: TRBD1
clone size: NA
V gene: TRBV28
J gene: TRBJ2-3
CDR3 protein: CASSPGTGGADTQYF
CDR3 DNA: TGTGCCAGCAGCCCCGGGACAGGGGGCGCAGATACGCAGTATTTT

D gene: NA
clone size: NA
V gene: TRBV28
J gene: TRBJ1-2
CDR3 protein: CASSLLGTGYTF
CDR3 DNA: TGTGCCAGCAGTTTACTGGGGACGGGCTACACCTTC

D gene: TRBD1
clone size: once
V gene: TRBV5-6
J gene: TRBJ1-1
CDR3 protein: CASSLFGTGGFGETEAFF
CDR3 DNA: TGTGCCAGCAGCTTGTTTGGGACAGGGGGTTTTGGGGAAACTGAAGCTTTCTTT

D gene: NA
clone size: NA
V gene: TRBV2
J gene: TRBJ2-7
CDR3 protein: CAARMESSYEQYF
CDR3 DNA: TGTGCCGCCCGGATGGAGAGCTCCTACGAGCAGTACTTC

D gene: TRBD2
clone size: NA
V gene: TRBV5-8
J gene: TRBJ2-7
CDR3 protein: CASSFGGGLTYEQYF
CDR3 DNA: TGTGCCAGCAGCTTCGGGGGAGGGTTGACCTACGAGCAGTACTTC

D gene: NA
clone size: NA
V gene: TRBV9
J gene: TRBJ2-1
CDR3 protein: CASSVGPPRDEQFF
CDR3 DNA: TGTGCCAGCAGCGTAGGCCCCCCTAGGGATGAGCAGTTCTTC

D gene: NA
clone size: NA
V gene: TRBV7-6
J gene: TRBJ1-5
CDR3 protein: CASSLGGSGNQPQHF
CDR3 DNA: TGTGCCAGCAGCTTAGGGGGAAGTGGCAATCAGCCCCAGCATTTT

D gene: NA
clone size: NA
V gene: TRBV19
J gene: TRBJ2-3
CDR3 protein: CASTDLPAGSTDTQYF
CDR3 DNA: TGTGCCAGTACGGACTTGCCGGCGGGTAGCACAGATACGCAGTATTTT

D gene: TRBD2
clone size: NA
V gene: TRBV19
J gene: TRBJ2-5
CDR3 protein: CASTLSSGRGETQYF
CDR3 DNA: TGTGCCAGTACCCTATCTAGCGGGAGGGGAGAGACCCAGTACTTC

D gene: TRBD2
clone size: once
V gene: TRBV28
J gene: TRBJ2-7
CDR3 protein: CASSYSGAPYEQYF
CDR3 DNA: TGTGCCAGCAGTTATAGCGGGGCCCCCTACGAGCAGTACTTC

D gene: TRBD2
clone size: few
V gene: TRBV7-6
J gene: TRBJ2-2
CDR3 protein: CASSLGTSGTTGELFF
CDR3 DNA: TGTGCCAGCAGCTTAGGGACTAGCGGGACGACCGGGGAGCTGTTTTTT